This TCR beta chain was documented in a study of CD8+CD57+ T cells in acquired aplastic anemia. Study-wide context: The average for DNA from sorted CD4+ and CD8+ cells was roughly 3 ug. Sequencing produced an average of approximately 11 million reads per healthy donor for CD4+ cells. Findings of the study overall: CD8+ Simpson's diversity in patients was not significantly different from that in controls. Approximately 30 CD8+ CDR3 sequences were shared between patients and controls.

A word on this clonotype: As yet, its antigen is unknown.

The study profiled TCR beta VDJ and CDR3 using genomic DNA as template. From the reads, TCRdb called clonotypes with MiXCR, one entry per CDR3 protein. The repertoire consists of 150,000 to 200,000 distinct CDR3 sequences, with 40% to 50% occurring once and the leading ten covering approximately 3%. V lost 7 bases and J lost 2, with 7 bases in between. The CDR3 has 11 amino acids. Germline V CDR1 and CDR2: SQVTM, ANQGSEA. This receptor was identified in a human donor in good health. The specimen was sorted CD4+, CD8+, or CD8+CD57+ T cells (not recorded which) from PBMCs. J is TRBJ2-3 and V is TRBV29-1; D possibly uses TRBD1 or TRBD2 (5 bases each). CDR3 protein: CSGGPTDTQYF. The CDR3 DNA sequence: TGCAGCGGGGGACCCACAGATACGCAGTATTTT.